What follows are 16 T cell receptor beta chains derived from one specimen sequenced in a study of PD-1 blockade in mismatch repair-deficient tumors (dated by TCRdb to 2017 to 2019). The library came from the immunoSEQ multiplex PCR assay. As stored in TCRdb, this immuneACCESS dataset retains in-frame rearrangements with V and J assigned. A fraction of the clones does not appear; measured against another copy, unresolved V genes explain less than half of the discrepancy, and the remainder lacks a known reason. In all, the sample holds some 130,000 clones, and roughly 90% of those were seen once. The ten largest clones capture 10% to 15% of the sample. The material was peripheral blood, obtained approximately 73 weeks after starting pembrolizumab. Receptors originate from an adult with mismatch repair-deficient cancer.

The V gene is TRBV7-8, the J gene TRBJ1-1, with a possible D match to TRBD1 (5 bases). Trimming removed 5 bases at V and 1 base at J, with 11 bases between. The CDR3 extends over 14 amino acids. Per germline, CDR1 SGHVS and CDR2 FQNEAQ. CDR3 sequence (DNA): TGTGCCAGCAGCCTAGGGGCGGAGAACACTGAAGCTTTCTTT. This encodes CASSLGAENTEAFF.

The chain is built from TRBV7-9 and TRBJ1-1; unclear D gene. Germline lookup yields CDR1 SEHNR and CDR2 FQNEAQ (reference sequence). The CDR3 has 13 amino acids. With 5 bases removed from V and 7 bases from J, the gap between germline ends came to 14 bases. The CDR3 nucleotides are TGTGCCAGCAGCCTTGCGGGCTCCCTTGAAGCTTTCTTT. Translated: CASSLAGSLEAFF.

This rearrangement joins TRBV12-5 to TRBJ2-1, with D possibly TRBD2 on 6 matching bases. The ends were cut back, 0 bases at V and 4 bases at J, with 19 bases in the middle. The CDR3 has 18 residues. Germline loops: CDR1 LGHNT, CDR2 FRNRAP. Here the CDR3 reads CASGLVLGGDGLYNEQFF. For the CDR3, the DNA is TGTGCTAGTGGTTTGGTACTGGGGGGAGACGGCTTATACAATGAGCAGTTCTTC.

The CDR3 DNA reads as TGCGCCAGCAGCCGCGGGGGGTTAGCGGCCTACCAAGAGACCCAGTACTTC. Residues: CASSRGGLAAYQETQYF. The V and J genes are TRBV5-1 and TRBJ2-5, with 8 bases identical to TRBD2. In germline, CDR1 is SGHRS, CDR2 YFSETQ. The V gene end was trimmed by 4 bases and the J gene end by 0 bases; junction bases not matched to a gene: 11. The CDR3 covers 17 residues.

The rearrangement uses TRBV10-3 and TRBJ1-2; 11 bases map to TRBD1. The V gene's germline CDR1 is ENHRY and CDR2 SYGVKD. The CDR3 loop spans 14 amino acids. The ends lost 4 bases at V and 10 bases at J; junction bases unmatched: 8. The CDR3 sequence is CAISGPGQGEDYTF. The CDR3, as DNA: TGTGCCATCAGTGGCCCGGGACAGGGGGAAGACTACACCTTC.

This clone is labeled as medium-sized (0.01 to 0.1%). CDR3 residues: CASSPMEQSHEQYF. The CDR3 bases are TGTGCCAGCAGCCCCATGGAACAGTCCCACGAGCAGTACTTC. V is TRBV7-9 and J is TRBJ2-7, with D unresolved. Per germline, CDR1 SEHNR and CDR2 FQNEAQ (reference sequence). V was cut by 5 bases and J by 5 bases, with 16 bases left in between. The CDR3 is 14 amino acids.

This chain links TRBV7-2 with TRBJ2-7; TRBD1 agrees at 9 bases. CDR1 and CDR2 from the germline V gene are SGHTA and FQGNSA. The CDR3 has 14 residues. The junction had 4 bases not matched to a gene; V was cut back by 4 bases and J by 3 bases. CDR3 coding DNA: TGTGCCAGCAGCTCGACAGGGGGGAACTACGAGCAGTACTTC. As protein: CASSSTGGNYEQYF. The whole variable domain, filled in from reference TRBV7-2 and TRBJ2-7, reads GAGVSQSPSNKVTEKGKDVELRCDPISGHTALYWYRQSLGQGLEFLIYFQGNSAPDKSGLPSDRFSAERTGGSVSTLTIQRTQQEDSAVYLCASSSTGGNYEQYFGPGTRLTVT.

The chain uses TRBV4-1 and TRBJ2-7, with D possibly being TRBD2 (6 bases). Germline loops: CDR1 MGHRA, CDR2 YSYEKL. The CDR3 runs 18 residues. Between the trimmed V and J ends, which lost 1 base and 0 bases, there was a span of 19 bases. The CDR3 coding sequence is TGCGCCAGCAGCCAAGTGGTTAGCGGAGCGGTAAACTCCTACGAGCAGTACTTC. This encodes CASSQVVSGAVNSYEQYF.

This sequence joins TRBV2 and TRBJ2-2, with D hard to call. CDR3 length equals 13 residues. The germline V gene encodes CDR1 SNHLY and CDR2 FYNNEI. V was trimmed by 8 bases and J by 4 bases, leaving 11 bases between them. The CDR3 DNA follows: TGTGCCAGCTGCTCGGCACCCACCGGGGAGCTGTTTTTT. Protein sequence: CASCSAPTGELFF.

This chain links TRBV7-2 with TRBJ2-3; D is undetermined. Looked up from germline, CDR1 is SGHTA and CDR2 is FQGNSA. V was shortened by 5 bases and J by 0 bases, with 15 bases between the two germline ends. There are 16 residues in the CDR3. The CDR3 here is CASSITATHSTDTQYF. For the CDR3, the DNA is TGTGCCAGCAGCATCACCGCGACACATAGCACAGATACGCAGTATTTT.

V and J are TRBV5-1 and TRBJ2-7, with a possible D match to TRBD2 (5 bases). The CDR3 consists of 15 residues. V dropped 0 bases and J dropped 4 bases, with 14 bases sitting between them. Looked up from germline, CDR1 is SGHRS and CDR2 is YFSETQ. In DNA form, the CDR3 reads TGCGCCAGCAGCTTGGCCGGAGGTGAGCCTTACGAGCAGTACTTC. Residues: CASSLAGGEPYEQYF.

The chain joins TRBV5-6 to TRBJ2-2, with D unresolved. Germline assignment: CDR1 SGHDT and CDR2 YYEEEE. This CDR3 region has 14 residues. The V end was cut by 3 bases, the J end by 2 bases, with 8 bases between. The chain's CDR3 is CASSYGYNTGELFF. The CDR3 DNA sequence: TGTGCCAGCAGCTACGGGTATAACACCGGGGAGCTGTTTTTT.

This sequence joins TRBV9 and TRBJ2-3, with 8 bases fitting TRBD1. Germline assignment: CDR1 SGDLS and CDR2 YYNGEE. The length of the CDR3 is 16 residues. V trimming: 4 bases; J trimming: 0 bases; junction bases outside the gene matches: 7. The CDR3 here is CASSPRRDRSTDTQYF. For the CDR3, the DNA is TGTGCCAGCAGCCCCCGTCGGGACAGGAGCACAGATACGCAGTATTTT.

Only one count was recorded for this clone. This chain joins TRBV7-3 and TRBJ2-1; D is possibly TRBD1 or TRBD2 (5 bases each). This CDR3 has 14 residues. Germline V CDR1 and CDR2: SGHTA, FQGTGA. Trimming shortened V by 1 base and J by 9 bases, and 13 bases separated the two germline ends. The CDR3 region has the DNA TGTGCCAGCAGCTTAAACGGGGACGCAACTGAGCAGTTCTTC. This codes for CASSLNGDATEQFF.

The chain combines TRBV9 with TRBJ1-1; a weak D match, TRBD1 (6 bases). The germline gives CDR1 SGDLS, CDR2 YYNGEE. Between the trimmed V and J ends, which lost 3 bases and 3 bases, there was a span of 18 bases. This CDR3 is 16 amino acids long. The CDR3, as DNA: TGTGCCAGCAGCGCCCGCCCCGGGGGGCACTACACTGAAGCTTTCTTT. Translation: CASSARPGGHYTEAFF.

This chain links TRBV7-9 with TRBJ2-1, with 7 bases that match TRBD2. This CDR3 has 15 residues. Germline V gives CDR1 SEHNR, CDR2 FQNEAQ (reference sequence). The junction had 3 bases not matched to a gene; V was cut back by 3 bases and J by 1 base. CDR3 loop: CASSFRGSSYNEQFF. The CDR3 DNA is TGTGCCAGCAGCTTTCGCGGGAGTTCCTACAATGAGCAGTTCTTC.